These T cell receptor beta chains were read from a single sample in a study of blood T cell repertoires in COVID-19. Sequencing was performed with immunoSEQ multiplex PCR; in TCRdb, only in-frame clones are kept and a portion is missing. The top ten clones hold approximately 12% of a sample with about 76,000 clones, about 80% of them seen once. The sample consisted of peripheral blood. The source is a human donor in a cohort sampled during active COVID-19. Each CDR3 is given with its conserved first and last residue. The D gene is left open where the match is weak. Expanded clones are given a class, and other clones once, few, many or no size at all.

>.|TRBD1|TRBV9|TRBJ1-1
TGTGCCAGCAGCGGACAGGGGCGCACTGAAGCTTTCTTT
CASSGQGRTEAFF
>.|.|TRBV5-4|TRBJ1-2
TGTGCCAGCAGCTTGGTGGTAGGGGAGGGTGGCTACACCTTC
CASSLVVGEGGYTF
>medium-sized|.|TRBV4-1|TRBJ1-4
TGCGCCAGCAGCCAAGATGGGCTGATGGTGTTTTTT
CASSQDGLMVFF
>.|TRBD1|TRBV18|TRBJ1-2
TGTGCCAGCTCAAATGGACAGGGGGCTGGCTACACCTTC
CASSNGQGAGYTF
>.|.|TRBV19|TRBJ2-1
TGTGCCAGTAGTACAACTGGTAACTCCTACAATGAGCAGTTCTTC
CASSTTGNSYNEQFF
>.|.|TRBV5-1|TRBJ2-2
TGCGCCAGCAGTCTGGGCCCGAACACCGGGGAGCTGTTTTTT
CASSLGPNTGELFF
>.|TRBD1|TRBV5-6|TRBJ1-1
TGTGCCAGCAGCTTGTCGGACAGGGGGCTCACTGAAGCTTTCTTT
CASSLSDRGLTEAFF
>.|.|TRBV7-2|TRBJ2-3
TGTGCCAGCAGCATAAGGCGGGGGCGCGATACGCAGTATTTT
CASSIRRGRDTQYF
>.|TRBD1|TRBV2|TRBJ1-4
TGTGCCAGCAAAGCTGACAGGGGAGCTAATGAAAAACTGTTTTTT
CASKADRGANEKLFF
>.|.|TRBV14|TRBJ1-4
TGTGCCAGCAGCCAAGTCAGGGGACAAAAACTGTTTTTT
CASSQVRGQKLFF
>.|.|TRBV29-1|TRBJ1-5
TGCAGCGTTCAAACAGGGCAGGACCAGCCCCAGCATTTT
CSVQTGQDQPQHF
>.|.|TRBV5-6|TRBJ1-1
TGTGCCAGCAGCCCCATAGAGATGAACACTGAAGCTTTCTTT
CASSPIEMNTEAFF
>.|.|TRBV6-5|TRBJ1-5
TGTGCCAGCAGGGCGGGCAGCCAGCCCCAGCATTTT
CASRAGSQPQHF
>.|TRBD1|TRBV28|TRBJ1-5
TGTGCCAGCACCCCGGGGGACAGGGGGTATCAGCCCCAGCATTTT
CASTPGDRGYQPQHF
>.|.|TRBV9|TRBJ2-4
TGTGCCAGCAGCGTAGTGCCAGGCTTAGCCAAAAACATTCAGTACTTC
CASSVVPGLAKNIQYF
>.|.|TRBV12-3/TRBV12-4|TRBJ1-5
TGTGCCAGCAGTAGACAGGAAAATCAGCCCCAGCATTTT
CASSRQENQPQHF
>.|TRBD1|TRBV28|TRBJ1-2
TGTGCCAGCAGGTCCGGGACAGGGGTACAAGGCTACACCTTC
CASRSGTGVQGYTF
>.|.|TRBV7-9|TRBJ1-3
TGTGCCAGCAGCTTAATTACTGGAAACACCATATATTTT
CASSLITGNTIYF
>.|TRBD2|TRBV4-3|TRBJ2-7
TGCGCCAGCAGCCGCTCACTAGCGGGGGCTCGCTACGAGCAGTACTTC
CASSRSLAGARYEQYF
>.|.|TRBV7-2|TRBJ2-1
TGTGCCAGCAGCCCGCGTCGGGAAGGTGAGCAGTTCTTC
CASSPRREGEQFF
>.|TRBD2|TRBV18|TRBJ2-5
TGTGCCAGCTCACCCTGGACTAGCGGGAGAGAGACCCAGTACTTC
CASSPWTSGRETQYF
>.|.|TRBV14|TRBJ1-4
TGTGCCAGCAGCGAAGCCCTGGCCGGGAATGAAAAACTGTTTTTT
CASSEALAGNEKLFF
>.|.|TRBV12-3/TRBV12-4|TRBJ2-5
TGTGCCAGCAGTGGGGGGGGCGAGACCCAGTACTTC
CASSGGGETQYF
>.|TRBD1|TRBV18|TRBJ2-5
TGTGCCAGCTCATCTGGGACAGGGGCTCAGACCCAGTACTTC
CASSSGTGAQTQYF
>.|.|TRBV12-3/TRBV12-4|TRBJ2-1
TGTGCCAGCCTCCTCAGCTCCTACAATGAGCAGTTCTTC
CASLLSSYNEQFF
>.|TRBD1|TRBV23-1|TRBJ2-3
TGCGCCAGCAGTCCCTCACCCTCGACAGGGGGCTTCAGCACAGATACGCAGTATTTT
CASSPSPSTGGFSTDTQYF
>.|TRBD1|TRBV9|TRBJ1-6
TGTGCCAGCAGCGTAGAGTGGACAGGGAATTCACCCCTCCACTTT
CASSVEWTGNSPLHF
>.|.|TRBV9|TRBJ2-3
TGTGCCAGCACCTACCTTAGCGCCTCTGGCACAGATACGCAGTATTTT
CASTYLSASGTDTQYF
>.|.|TRBV11-2|TRBJ1-1
TGTGCCAGCAGCTTCTACAGGGAGAACACTGAAGCTTTCTTT
CASSFYRENTEAFF
>.|.|TRBV12-3/TRBV12-4|TRBJ2-5
TGTGCCAGCAGTCTGTGGACAGCCGAGACCCAGTACTTC
CASSLWTAETQYF
>once|.|TRBV7-6|TRBJ2-1
TGTGCCAGCAGCTTAGCCCCTAGCAGCAGCTCCTACAATGAGCAGTTCTTC
CASSLAPSSSSYNEQFF
>few|.|TRBV9|TRBJ2-2
TGTGCCAGCAGCGGGGACTTAACCGGGGAGCTGTTTTTT
CASSGDLTGELFF
>.|TRBD2|TRBV7-2|TRBJ2-3
TGTGCCAGCAGCTTCACTAGCGGGGGGAGAGATACGCAGTATTTT
CASSFTSGGRDTQYF
>once|TRBD1|TRBV27|TRBJ2-3
TGTGCCAGCAGTCTCCGGGACAGGGGGACAGATACGCAGTATTTT
CASSLRDRGTDTQYF
>few|TRBD1|TRBV7-9|TRBJ2-2
TGTGCCAGCAGCTCAACAGGGGGCACCGGGGAGCTGTTTTTT
CASSSTGGTGELFF
>.|.|TRBV5-5|TRBJ2-5
TGTGCCAGCAGCCCCTGGGGGGCGGGAGTTAGGGAGACCCAGTACTTC
CASSPWGAGVRETQYF